The 9 T cell receptor beta chains presented below share a single source sample, sequenced in a study of T cells of healthy individuals. Via MiXCR, TCRdb re-called the 5' RACE reads, giving one row per CDR3 protein. The sample has about 96,000 distinct CDR3 sequences, around 17% seen once; the top ten hold about 6.2%. The receptors shown here come from a human donor in good health.

On this clonotype: This could be a read error, since a much larger clone is one nucleotide away. The chain uses TRBV19 and TRBJ2-3; D remains unclear. The ends were cut back, 7 bases at V and 2 bases at J, with 28 bases in the middle. CDR1 is LNHDA and CDR2 is SQIVND in the germline V gene (reference sequence). This CDR3 has 19 residues. The CDR3 DNA reads as TGTGCCAGTAACCCTCATGGCGTAGTTCTAACACCTAACACAGATACGCAGTATTTT. It specifies CASNPHGVVLTPNTDTQYF.

The sample holds many counts of this clonotype. The J gene is TRBJ1-1, the V gene TRBV5-1; 7 bases match TRBD1. The CDR3 totals 13 residues. The V segment lost 5 bases and the J segment 8 bases; nucleotides outside the gene matches: 9. Germline V gene lookup returns CDR1 SGHRS and CDR2 YFSETQ. CDR3 protein: CASSQDRALEAFF. The CDR3 DNA reads TGCGCCAGCAGTCAAGACAGGGCTCTCGAAGCTTTCTTT. The whole variable domain, remainder taken from reference TRBV5-1 and TRBJ1-1, is KAGVTQTPRYLIKTRGQQVTLSCSPISGHRSVSWYQQTPGQGLQFLFEYFSETQRNKGNFPGRFSGRQFSNSRSEMNVSTLELGDSALYLCASSQDRALEAFFGQGTRLTVV.

This chain joins TRBV7-9 and TRBJ1-2; D is uncertain. The CDR3 loop spans 11 amino acids. Trimming cost V 10 bases and J 4 bases, with 10 bases left between them. Germline V gene sequence: CDR1 SEHNR, CDR2 FQNEAQ (reference sequence). CDR3 sequence: CATWEVYGYTF. The DNA for the CDR3 is TGTGCCACCTGGGAGGTCTATGGCTACACCTTC.

This clonotype has at least ten counts. The rearrangement joins TRBV12-3 or TRBV12-4 to TRBJ1-1, with D perhaps matching TRBD1 (5 bases). V lost 3 bases and J 3 bases, leaving 14 bases between the germline ends. This CDR3 is built from 15 residues. CDR3 loop: CASSFDRRADTEAFF. Here the CDR3 DNA reads TGTGCCAGCAGTTTTGATCGCAGGGCGGACACTGAAGCTTTCTTT.

In nucleotides, the CDR3 is TGCGCCAGCAGCTCTTTCACCGGGGCAAAAAAGTACACAGATACGCAGTATTTT. This translates into CASSSFTGAKKYTDTQYF. The genes are TRBV5-1 and TRBJ2-3; tentatively, D is TRBD1 or TRBD2 (5 bases each). The germline gives CDR1 SGHRS, CDR2 YFSETQ. V shed 3 bases and J shed 2 bases, with 22 bases lying between them. There are 18 residues in the CDR3.

This clonotype was observed a handful of times. The rearrangement links TRBV28 to TRBJ2-1; 7 bases align to TRBD1. J was trimmed by 9 bases and V by 6 bases; bases with no gene match: 5. This CDR3 has 12 residues. The V gene's germline CDR1 is MDHEN and CDR2 SYDVKM. The CDR3 loop is CASRSPGGEQFF. Written as DNA, the CDR3 is TGTGCCAGCAGGTCACCAGGGGGTGAGCAGTTCTTC.

This clonotype was seen at least ten times. CDR3 in DNA: TGCGCCAGCAGCCAACTGCCCCGGGGCACTGAAGCTTTCTTT. Its protein is CASSQLPRGTEAFF. The chain couples TRBV4-1 to TRBJ1-1; no reliable D call. Germline V gene data show CDR1 as MGHRA and CDR2 as YSYEKL. The CDR3 covers 14 residues. Trimming shortened V by 2 bases and J by 4 bases, and 11 bases separated the two germline ends.

To note about this clonotype: Just one base apart from a much larger clone, this may be a read error. The V and J genes are TRBV28 and TRBJ1-4, with TRBD1 matching over 12 bases. The length of the CDR3 is 17 residues. The germline V gene has CDR1 MDHEN and CDR2 SYDVKM. Trimming cost V 5 bases and J 5 bases; bases outside gene matches: 9. CDR3 sequence reads: CASSGGQGAGENEKLFF. CDR3 coding DNA: TGTGCCAGCAGTGGGGGACAGGGGGCTGGGGAAAATGAAAAACTGTTTTTT.

This clonotype appeared a few times. The V and J genes are TRBV27 and TRBJ2-7; D perhaps matches TRBD1 (5 bases). Germline V gene sequence: CDR1 MNHEY, CDR2 SMNVEV (reference sequence). Trimming left V 4 bases short and J 3 bases short, with 13 bases between. The CDR3 totals 14 residues. The CDR3 DNA sequence: TGTGCCAGCAGTTGGCGGAGACAGCTCTACGAGCAGTACTTC. As protein: CASSWRRQLYEQYF.